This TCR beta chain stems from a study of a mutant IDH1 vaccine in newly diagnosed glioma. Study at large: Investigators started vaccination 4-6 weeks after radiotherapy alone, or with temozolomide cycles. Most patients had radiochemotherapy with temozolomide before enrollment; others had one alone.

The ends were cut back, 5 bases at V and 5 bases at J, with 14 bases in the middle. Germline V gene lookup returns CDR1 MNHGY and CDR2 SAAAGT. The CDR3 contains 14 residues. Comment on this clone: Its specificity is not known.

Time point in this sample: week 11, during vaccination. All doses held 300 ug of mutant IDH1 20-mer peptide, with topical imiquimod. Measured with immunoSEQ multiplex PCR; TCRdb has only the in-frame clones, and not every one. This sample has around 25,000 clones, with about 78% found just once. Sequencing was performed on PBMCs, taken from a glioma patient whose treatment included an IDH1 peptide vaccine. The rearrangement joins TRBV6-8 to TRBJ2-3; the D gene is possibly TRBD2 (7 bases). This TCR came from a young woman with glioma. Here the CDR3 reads CASSPAGARDTQYF. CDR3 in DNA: TGTGCCAGCAGTCCCGCGGGGGCGCGAGATACGCAGTATTTT.